Shown below are 5 T cell receptor beta chains from a single sample sequenced in a study of human T cells and chemical hapten exposure. As for time point: pre-sensitization, week 0. The treatment: therapeutic diphenylcyclopropenone sensitization with weekly scalp DPC. Using its own MiXCR run on the RACE reads, TCRdb lists one record per CDR3 protein. The repertoire holds more than 300,000 distinct CDR3 sequences, more than 4.5% seen once, with around 2.6% in the top ten. The source material was whole blood, sampled in connection with sensitization to the hapten diphenylcyclopropenone (DPC). The origin of the receptors is a woman between 50 and 59 years old with alopecia areata. Some clones in this sample may be carry-over from other donors' samples.

For this clonotype: Germline and junction disagree at one end, which may indicate a read error. The chain employs TRBV5-1 and TRBJ2-2, with a possible D match to TRBD1 (6 bases). The CDR3 extends over 15 amino acids. CDR1 and CDR2 from the germline V gene are SGHRS and YFSETQ. The DNA of the CDR3 is TGCGCCAGCAGCTTGGCCCGTGGGGGCACCGGGAAGCTGTTTTTT. Translated: CASSLARGGTGKLFF.

In DNA, the CDR3 is TGTGCCACCAGCAGGGACCCGACAGCCACCATCCAAGAGACCCAGTACTTC. Residues: CATSRDPTATIQETQYF. This chain links TRBV15 with TRBJ2-5; possible D gene TRBD1, 5 bases. The V end lost 3 bases, the J end lost 1 base, and 18 bases lay between the germline ends. This CDR3 is 17 amino acids long. Germline V lookup: CDR1 LNHNV, CDR2 YYDKDF (reference sequence).

This clonotype was observed at least ten times. The chain couples TRBV9 to TRBJ2-1, with 7 bases fitting TRBD1. The CDR3 totals 15 residues. Unmatched junction bases numbered 4, after V lost 0 bases and J lost 4 bases. CDR1 and CDR2 from the germline V gene are SGDLS and YYNGEE. CDR3 residues: CASSVGGQTYNEQFF. In DNA form, the CDR3 reads TGTGCCAGCAGCGTAGGGGGACAGACTTACAATGAGCAGTTCTTC.

This clonotype was seen repeatedly, ten times or more. The chain has TRBV3-1 and TRBJ2-1; TRBD2 matches at 12 bases. This CDR3 is built from 14 residues. Germline lookup yields CDR1 LGHDT and CDR2 YNNKEL (reference sequence). After removal of 1 base from V and 9 bases from J, the junction contained 1 base not matched to a gene. DNA of the CDR3: TGTGCCAGCAGCCAAGGGACTAGCGGGACTGAGCAGTTCTTC. It specifies CASSQGTSGTEQFF.

This clonotype was seen a handful of times. The chain links TRBV7-9 to TRBJ2-1; D unresolved. CDR1 and CDR2 from the germline V gene are SEHNR and FQNEAQ (reference sequence). CDR3 length equals 14 residues. The ends were cut back, 4 bases at V and 6 bases at J, with 13 bases in the middle. The CDR3 region has the DNA TGTGCCAGCAGCTCCCCCGCCGGTAGCAATGAGCAGTTCTTC. It specifies CASSSPAGSNEQFF.